This T cell receptor beta chain comes out of a study of T cell responses to AZD1222 COVID-19 vaccine. Study-level findings and limits: Regions 160-218 and 743-854 dominated among vaccine-associated CD4 TCRs spanning spike. Donors were chiefly white British, with a greater number of females, and clonal diversity was perhaps underestimated. Repertoire sampling was restricted to post-peak T cell response timepoints. A rise in Spike-specific TCR breadth and depth followed two AZD1222 doses.

Profiling relied on immunoSEQ multiplex PCR, and the TCRdb table lists in-frame clones only, not all of them. This sample has 130,000 to 150,000 clones, with about 91% found just once. Trimming removed 7 bases from V and 0 bases from J, with 11 bases in between. CDR3 length equals 14 residues. Looked up from germline, CDR1 is SGDLS and CDR2 is YYNGEE. This clone was seen repeatedly, ten times or more. The antigen remains unidentified. Sequencing was performed on peripheral blood, taken on day 0 of MenACWY control vaccination. The receptor's source is an adult in good health. The chain is built from TRBV9 and TRBJ1-5; a weak D match, TRBD1 (5 bases). The DNA for the CDR3 is TGTGCCAGCGGGGCAGGGACTAGCAATCAGCCCCAGCATTTT. It yields the protein CASGAGTSNQPQHF.